A selection of T cell receptor beta chains follows, all from one sample in a study of cytomegalovirus exposure and HLA in healthy donors. Sequencing used immunoSEQ multiplex PCR; TCRdb keeps in-frame clones, though not all of them. This repertoire shows fewer than 250,000 clones, about 79% found once; its top ten account for under 2%. The sample taken for sequencing was PBMCs. The receptors shown here come from a man aged 18 to 30 in good health and CMV-seronegative. Both conserved end residues are part of each CDR3. The D gene is left open where the match is weak. Size is stated for part of the rows, as once, few or many counts, or as a class when the clone is expanded.

d_call	v_call	clone_size	j_call	cdr3_aa	cdr3_nt
TRBD1	TRBV27	.	TRBJ2-6	CASSLRWTGRNRGANVLTF	TGTGCCAGCAGTTTACGTTGGACAGGGCGTAATAGGGGGGCCAACGTCCTGACTTTC
.	TRBV4-2	.	TRBJ1-2	CASSQELHNYGYTF	TGTGCCAGCAGCCAAGAACTCCATAACTATGGCTACACCTTC
TRBD2	TRBV9	.	TRBJ2-5	CASSLNPWTSGQETQYF	TGTGCCAGCAGCCTGAACCCCTGGACTAGCGGTCAAGAGACCCAGTACTTC
TRBD1	TRBV30	few	TRBJ1-6	CAWGGTGPSPLHF	TGTGCCTGGGGGGGGACAGGGCCGTCGCCCCTCCACTTT
TRBD1	TRBV19	.	TRBJ2-4	CASSIVGTGSIQYF	TGTGCCAGTAGTATAGTAGGGACAGGGAGCATTCAGTACTTC
.	TRBV7-9	.	TRBJ2-7	CASSSESREQYF	TGTGCCAGCAGCTCCGAGAGCCGCGAGCAGTACTTC
TRBD2	TRBV29-1	.	TRBJ2-7	CSVQGTSGGPAYEQYF	TGCAGCGTACAGGGGACTAGCGGGGGGCCCGCCTACGAGCAGTACTTC
TRBD2	TRBV4-3	.	TRBJ2-1	CASSQGLADYNEQFF	TGCGCCAGCAGCCAAGGCCTAGCGGACTACAATGAGCAGTTCTTC
.	TRBV2	.	TRBJ1-6	CASTSDSGYSSPLHF	TGTGCCAGCACCTCGGACAGTGGCTATTCTTCACCCCTCCACTTT
TRBD2	TRBV7-9	.	TRBJ2-5	CASSLAGTSGAARETQYF	TGTGCCAGCAGCTTAGCGGGGACTAGCGGGGCAGCCCGGGAGACCCAGTACTTC
.	TRBV7-9	.	TRBJ2-1	CASSPHFAAAKDNEQFF	TGTGCCAGCAGCCCACATTTCGCGGCGGCCAAGGACAATGAGCAGTTCTTC